The T cell receptor beta chain described here comes from a study of T cell repertoires in cytomegalovirus infection. Via MiXCR, TCRdb re-called the reads, giving one row per CDR3 protein. Among about 330,000 distinct CDR3 sequences, around a tenth were seen once, and the ten largest hold 4.3%. The CDR3 has 14 residues. V was pared by 4 bases and J by 5 bases, with 11 bases between. Germline CDR1 MNHEY, CDR2 SVGEGT. V and J are TRBV6-2 or TRBV6-3 and TRBJ2-2; no definite D call. The sequence was obtained from a human donor in good health (CMV status not recorded). Some clones in this sample may be carry-over from other donors' samples. The specimen was PBMCs. The CDR3 region is CASSWQTSTGELFF. The CDR3 bases are TGTGCCAGCAGTTGGCAGACGAGTACCGGGGAGCTGTTTTTT.